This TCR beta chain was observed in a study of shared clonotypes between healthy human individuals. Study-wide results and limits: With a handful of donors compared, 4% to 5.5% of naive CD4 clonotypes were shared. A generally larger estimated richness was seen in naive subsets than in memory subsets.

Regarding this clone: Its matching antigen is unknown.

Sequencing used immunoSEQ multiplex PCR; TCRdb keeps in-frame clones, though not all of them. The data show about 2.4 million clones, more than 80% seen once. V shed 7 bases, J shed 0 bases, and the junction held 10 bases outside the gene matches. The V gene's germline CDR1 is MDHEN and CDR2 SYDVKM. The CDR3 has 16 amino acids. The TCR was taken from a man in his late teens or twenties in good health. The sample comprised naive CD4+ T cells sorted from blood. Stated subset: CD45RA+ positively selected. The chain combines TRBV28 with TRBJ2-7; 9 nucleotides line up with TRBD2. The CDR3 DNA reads TGTGCCAGCACCTCGGGCGGGGGGGCCAACTCCTACGAGCAGTACTTC. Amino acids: CASTSGGGANSYEQYF.